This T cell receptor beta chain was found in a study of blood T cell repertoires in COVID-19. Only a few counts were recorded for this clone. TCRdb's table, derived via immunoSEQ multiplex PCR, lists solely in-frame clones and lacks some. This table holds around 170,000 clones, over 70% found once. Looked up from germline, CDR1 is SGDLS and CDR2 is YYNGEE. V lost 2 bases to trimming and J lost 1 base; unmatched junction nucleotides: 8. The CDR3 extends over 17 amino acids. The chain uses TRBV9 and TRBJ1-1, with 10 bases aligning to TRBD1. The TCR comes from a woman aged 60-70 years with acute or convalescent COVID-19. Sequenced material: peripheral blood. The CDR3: CASSVAPTGGANTEAFF. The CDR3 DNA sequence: TGTGCCAGCAGCGTTGCCCCGACAGGGGGCGCGAACACTGAAGCTTTCTTT.